The 14 T cell receptor beta chains below all came from one sample that was sequenced in a study of memory CD4+ T cells and cytomegalovirus serostatus. Only in-frame clones appear in the TCRdb table, and some are missing; sequencing was by immunoSEQ multiplex PCR. The table has about 75,000 clones, 75% to 85% seen once. The sort gate was single viable CD3+CD4+CD8-CD45RO+ cells for memory CD4+ T cells. Sequenced: memory CD4+ T cells from blood. These receptors came from an adult in good health and CMV-seropositive.

This clone was counted between two and nine times. J is TRBJ2-3 and V is TRBV7-2, with D possibly matching TRBD2 (5 bases). Deletions cut 1 base from V and 0 bases from J, with 14 bases between. This CDR3 has 17 amino acids. Germline CDR1 reads SGHTA; CDR2 reads FQGNSA. CDR3 loop: CASSLDASSASTDTQYF. DNA for the CDR3: TGTGCCAGCAGCTTAGATGCTAGCAGCGCTAGCACAGATACGCAGTATTTT.

The chain recombines TRBV11-3 with TRBJ2-7; the match to TRBD2 covers 11 bases. There are 16 residues in the CDR3. Germline assignment: CDR1 SGHNT and CDR2 YENEEA. Trimming removed 1 base from V and 2 bases from J; junction bases left unmatched: 4. CDR3 sequence (DNA): TGTGCCAGCAGCTTAGTGGGACTAGCGGACCCCTACGAGCAGTACGTC. Protein product: CASSLVGLADPYEQYV.

This rearrangement joins TRBV6-1 to TRBJ1-4; no firm D call. This CDR3 region has 14 residues. Trimming pared 4 bases from V and 3 bases from J, leaving 9 bases between. The germline gives CDR1 MNHNS, CDR2 SASEGT. The CDR3 DNA sequence: TGTGCCAGCAGTGGAGGGAGGGCTAATGAAAAACTGTTTTTT. It yields the protein CASSGGRANEKLFF.

CDR3 bases: TGTGCCAGCAGCAAAAGGACTAGCGGACTCTACAATGAGCAGTTCTTC. It codes for CASSKRTSGLYNEQFF. This sequence joins TRBV7-8 and TRBJ2-1, with 10 bases lining up with TRBD2. There are 16 residues in the CDR3. J lost 3 bases, V lost 5 bases, and 7 bases had no gene match. Per germline, CDR1 SGHVS and CDR2 FQNEAQ.

The chain uses TRBV25-1 and TRBJ1-2; D is perhaps TRBD1 (5 bases). Germline V gives CDR1 MGHDK, CDR2 SYGVNS. V gave up 3 bases and J gave up 4 bases, with 12 bases separating them. The CDR3 sequence is 14 residues long. The CDR3, as DNA: TGTGCCAGCAGTGACCAGGGCTTCCCCTATGGCTACACCTTC. As protein: CASSDQGFPYGYTF.

The rearrangement joins TRBV18 to TRBJ2-5; no clear D gene. V lost 6 bases to trimming and J lost 5 bases, with 16 bases between them. Germline values: CDR1 KGHSH, CDR2 LQKENI. CDR3 size: 14 residues. The CDR3 coding sequence is TGTGCCAGCTCCCCGCGGTCAGCCGGGGAGACCCAGTACTTC. It encodes CASSPRSAGETQYF.

The chain has TRBV5-1 and TRBJ2-2; D gene ambiguous. Germline assignment: CDR1 SGHRS and CDR2 YFSETQ. Trimming stripped 0 bases from V and 3 bases from J, with 12 bases between. The CDR3 runs to 16 residues. The CDR3 region is CASSLGEVRYTGELFF. The CDR3 bases are TGCGCCAGCAGCTTGGGAGAGGTTAGGTACACCGGGGAGCTGTTTTTT.

J is TRBJ2-3 and V is TRBV29-1; weak D call: TRBD1 (6 bases). This CDR3 spans 13 amino acids. CDR1 is SQVTM, CDR2 ANQGSEA, per germline. Trimming pared 4 bases from V and 3 bases from J, leaving 11 bases between. In nucleotides, the CDR3 is TGCAGCGTTGGCAGGGGTCAAACAGATACGCAGTATTTT. Protein sequence: CSVGRGQTDTQYF.

The CDR3: CASSEPGDTANYGYTF. For the CDR3, the DNA is TGTGCCAGCAGCGAACCCGGGGACACCGCTAACTATGGCTACACCTTC. The chain combines TRBV25-1 with TRBJ1-2, with D possibly matching TRBD1 (6 bases). CDR1 MGHDK and CDR2 SYGVNS come from the germline V gene. The V end was cut by 6 bases, the J end by 0 bases, with 17 bases between. There are 16 residues in the CDR3.

The rearrangement joins TRBV25-1 to TRBJ1-3; D possibly corresponds to TRBD1 (6 bases). The V gene's germline CDR1 is MGHDK and CDR2 SYGVNS. Trimming stripped 7 bases from V and 14 bases from J, with 15 bases between. CDR3 length: 11 residues. This chain's CDR3 is CASTVQGPLYF. CDR3 nucleotides: TGTGCCAGCACCGTTCAGGGGCCTTTATATTTT.

This chain links TRBV5-6 with TRBJ1-5; D is undetermined. This CDR3 has 15 residues. Germline V CDR1 and CDR2: SGHDT, YYEEEE. V gave up 6 bases and J gave up 0 bases, with 13 bases separating them. The CDR3 protein is CASTEYGSSNQPQHF. DNA for the CDR3: TGTGCCAGCACCGAATATGGGAGTAGCAATCAGCCCCAGCATTTT.

V usage is TRBV6-1 and J usage is TRBJ2-7; D assignment may be TRBD1 or TRBD2 (5 bases each). The CDR3 spans 12 residues. Germline CDR1 and CDR2: MNHNS and SASEGT. V was pared by 8 bases and J by 9 bases, with 17 bases between. In nucleotides, the CDR3 is TGTGCCAGCGGAGTAGCAATTGGGGGGCAGTACGTC. It translates to CASGVAIGGQYV.

This clone was picked up one time. The genes are TRBV14 and TRBJ2-2; possible D gene TRBD1, 6 bases. Germline CDR1 reads SGHDN; CDR2 reads FVKESK. This CDR3 spans 17 amino acids. Trimming removed 0 bases from V and 6 bases from J, with 17 bases in between. CDR3 in amino acids: CASSQDFRQGRPGELFF. For the CDR3, the DNA is TGTGCCAGCAGCCAAGATTTCCGGCAGGGGCGGCCCGGGGAGCTGTTTTTT. Complete variable domain (other parts from reference TRBV14 and TRBJ2-2): EAGVTQFPSHSVIEKGQTVTLRCDPISGHDNLYWYRRVMGKEIKFLLHFVKESKQDESGMPNNRFLAERTGGTYSTLKVQPAELEDSGVYFCASSQDFRQGRPGELFFGEGSRLTVL.

This clone was found once. V gene TRBV7-2 combines with J gene TRBJ2-3; D may match TRBD1 or TRBD2 (5 bases each). Germline CDR1 SGHTA, CDR2 FQGNSA. V was cut by 1 base and J by 8 bases, with 13 bases left in between. CDR3 size: 14 residues. The CDR3 DNA follows: TGTGCCAGCAGCTTAGGTCGGGACGTAGGTACGCAGTATTTT. It specifies CASSLGRDVGTQYF.